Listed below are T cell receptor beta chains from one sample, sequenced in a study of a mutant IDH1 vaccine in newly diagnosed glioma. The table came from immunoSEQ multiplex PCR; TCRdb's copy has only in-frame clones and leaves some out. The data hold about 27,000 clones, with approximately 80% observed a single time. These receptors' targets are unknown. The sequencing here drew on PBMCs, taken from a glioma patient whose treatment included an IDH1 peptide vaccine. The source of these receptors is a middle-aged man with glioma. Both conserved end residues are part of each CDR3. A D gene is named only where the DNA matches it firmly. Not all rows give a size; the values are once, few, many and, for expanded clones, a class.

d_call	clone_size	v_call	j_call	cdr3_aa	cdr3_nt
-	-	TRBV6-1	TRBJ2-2	CASSTTSQGGGELFF	TGTGCCAGCAGTACCACTTCACAGGGCGGCGGGGAGCTGTTTTTT
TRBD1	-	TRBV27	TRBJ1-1	CASRQMGVVEGANEAFF	TGTGCCAGCAGACAAATGGGAGTCGTGGAGGGGGCTAACGAAGCTTTCTTT
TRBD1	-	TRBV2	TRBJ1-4	CASKDRVGEKLFF	TGTGCCAGCAAGGACAGGGTTGGCGAAAAACTGTTTTTT
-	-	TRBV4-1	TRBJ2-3	CASSQADSRSTDTQYF	TGCGCCAGCAGCCAAGCGGACAGCCGAAGCACAGATACGCAGTATTTT
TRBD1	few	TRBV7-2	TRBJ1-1	CASSLGQGHTEAFF	TGTGCCAGCAGCTTAGGACAGGGGCACACTGAAGCTTTCTTT
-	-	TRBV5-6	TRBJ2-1	CATGRTPYNEQFF	TGTGCCACCGGGCGGACACCATACAATGAGCAGTTCTTC
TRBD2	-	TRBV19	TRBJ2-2	CASSRGLAGGLNTGELFF	TGTGCCAGTAGTAGAGGACTAGCGGGAGGACTCAACACCGGGGAGCTGTTTTTT
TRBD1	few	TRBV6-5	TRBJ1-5	CASSPGTGRNQPQHF	TGTGCCAGCAGCCCAGGGACAGGGAGGAATCAGCCCCAGCATTTT
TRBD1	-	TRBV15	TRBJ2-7	CATSRDLVQGFSEQYF	TGTGCCACCAGCAGAGATCTGGTACAGGGGTTCAGCGAGCAGTACTTC
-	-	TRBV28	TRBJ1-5	CASSFAQGNLQPQHF	TGTGCCAGCAGTTTCGCCCAGGGGAATCTCCAGCCCCAGCATTTT
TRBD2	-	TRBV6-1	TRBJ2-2	CASSERIAGGTITGELFF	TGTGCCAGCAGTGAGAGAATAGCGGGAGGGACAATCACCGGGGAGCTGTTTTTT
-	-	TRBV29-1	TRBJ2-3	CSVVCQNTDTQYF	TGCAGCGTTGTATGCCAGAACACAGATACGCAGTATTTT
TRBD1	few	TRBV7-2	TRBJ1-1	CASSSRTGSEAFF	TGTGCCAGCAGCTCACGGACAGGGTCTGAAGCTTTCTTT
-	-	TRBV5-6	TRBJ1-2	CASTRDRDYGYTF	TGTGCCAGCACCAGAGACAGAGATTATGGCTACACCTTC
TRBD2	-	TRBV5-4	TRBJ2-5	CASSPLASGDKETQYF	TGTGCCAGCAGCCCCTTGGCTAGCGGAGACAAAGAGACCCAGTACTTC
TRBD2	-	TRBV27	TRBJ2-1	CASSLLAGLEQFF	TGTGCCAGCAGTTTGCTAGCGGGACTGGAGCAGTTCTTC
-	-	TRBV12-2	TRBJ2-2	CASRLAREAGGPISGELFF	TGTGCAAGTCGCTTAGCGCGGGAGGCGGGAGGGCCGATCTCCGGGGAGCTGTTTTTT
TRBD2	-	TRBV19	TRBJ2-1	CASSRLAGSQFVEQFF	TGTGCCAGTAGCAGACTAGCGGGATCTCAGTTTGTTGAGCAGTTCTTC